These T cell receptor beta chains were read from a single sample in a study of T cell responses to AZD1222 COVID-19 vaccine. Sequencing used immunoSEQ multiplex PCR; TCRdb keeps in-frame clones, though not all of them. This table has about 90,000 clones, 91% appearing once. This material consisted of peripheral blood, taken on day 0 of MenACWY control vaccination. The receptor set was obtained from an adult in good health. Each CDR3 is given with its conserved first and last residue. Size is stated for part of the rows, as once, few or many counts, or as a class when the clone is expanded.

CDR3 protein,clone size,J gene,V gene
CASASSARSPLHF,NA,TRBJ1-6,TRBV27
CASSPYKGQGYTF,NA,TRBJ1-2,TRBV18
CASSSTQGLSGNTGELFF,once,TRBJ2-2,TRBV19
CASGQVRNQPQHF,NA,TRBJ1-5,TRBV6-5
CATGGTGNNEKLFF,NA,TRBJ1-4,TRBV15
CASSPREKNSPLHF,once,TRBJ1-6,TRBV19
CASSMSGLYEQYF,NA,TRBJ2-7,TRBV19
CASTQGSNYGYTF,NA,TRBJ1-2,TRBV6-5
CASSQDPNRGNYGYTF,NA,TRBJ1-2,TRBV4-1
CSVPLSWDHTDTQYF,once,TRBJ2-3,TRBV29-1
CASSQVEDEQFF,NA,TRBJ2-1,TRBV3-1/TRBV3-2
CASSPIRTSGGTGELFF,NA,TRBJ2-2,TRBV27
CASSYSRPTGGEKLFF,NA,TRBJ1-4,TRBV6-5
CASGFLNEQFF,NA,TRBJ2-1,TRBV12-5
CASSLDTSAGYTF,NA,TRBJ1-2,TRBV28
CASSEAWKTGDFF,NA,TRBJ2-1,TRBV6-1
CASNPGQTYEQYF,NA,TRBJ2-7,TRBV28
CASTPSKGTEAFF,NA,TRBJ1-1,TRBV19
CASSVGGTSILYEQFF,NA,TRBJ2-1,TRBV5-1
CASRTWTVNTEAFF,NA,TRBJ1-1,TRBV28
CASGGTAINYGYTF,NA,TRBJ1-2,TRBV2
CATRGGETQYF,NA,TRBJ2-5,TRBV27
CASRGRRSGASTDTQYF,NA,TRBJ2-3,TRBV7-9
CASRQNTEAFF,NA,TRBJ1-1,TRBV28
CASSLGDTRKAGGYTF,NA,TRBJ1-2,TRBV5-4
CASSQENARRAGPYGYTF,NA,TRBJ1-2,TRBV4-3
CSVGGTGRTEAFF,NA,TRBJ1-1,TRBV29-1
CAISDSGSGEQYF,NA,TRBJ2-7,TRBV10-3
CASSSQGAEYGYTF,NA,TRBJ1-2,TRBV19
CASSSPDPPYEQYF,NA,TRBJ2-7,TRBV6-5
CASSLEVGAIGGTEAFF,NA,TRBJ1-1,TRBV11-2